This passage covers 3 T cell receptor beta chains from one sample sequenced in a study of T cell responses to AZD1222 COVID-19 vaccine. TCRdb's copy holds only in-frame clones and misses some; the assay was immunoSEQ multiplex PCR. The table shows 150,000 or so clones, with 90% to 95% occurring only once. The source material was peripheral blood, sampled on day 0 of AZD1222 vaccination. These receptors all stem from an adult in good health.

The chain has TRBV7-9 and TRBJ1-1, with TRBD1 as a possible D gene (5 bases). V lost 1 base and J lost 3, with 12 bases in between. CDR1 and CDR2 (germline): SEHNR, FQNEAQ (reference sequence). The CDR3 contains 15 residues. The CDR3 loop reads CASSLVSLGDTEAFF. The CDR3 DNA reads as TGTGCCAGCAGCTTAGTTTCCCTGGGGGACACTGAAGCTTTCTTT.

The V gene is TRBV11-2, the J gene TRBJ1-1, with D unresolved. Germline V CDR1 and CDR2: SGHAT, FQNNGV. There are 17 residues in the CDR3. V shed 2 bases and J shed 1 base, with 17 bases lying between them. The CDR3 DNA is TGTGCCAGCAGCTTATGGCAGCCTCGAGGGTCGAACACTGAAGCTTTCTTT. It encodes CASSLWQPRGSNTEAFF.

CDR3 sequence (DNA): TGTGCCAGCAGCAAGGTCAGGGTAACAGATACGCAGTATTTT. Amino acid sequence: CASSKVRVTDTQYF. The V and J genes are TRBV21-1 and TRBJ2-3; the listed D gene, TRBD1, was not tested against the DNA. TRBV21-1 is annotated as a pseudogene. The CDR3 runs 14 residues.